This T cell receptor beta chain was sequenced during a study of blood T cell repertoires in COVID-19. The protocol was immunoSEQ multiplex PCR, while the TCRdb copy is restricted to in-frame clones and leaves out a portion. The sample comprises under 200,000 clones, roughly four fifths of which are singletons, and about 5.5% rests with the top ten. The CDR3 sequence is 17 residues long. The V call is TRBV21-1, the J call TRBJ1-6; TRBD1, the D gene given by the table, was not confirmed from the DNA. TRBV21-1 corresponds to a pseudogene. This sequence was found in a woman aged 25 to 45 with acute or convalescent COVID-19. Sequenced: peripheral blood. CDR3 loop: CASSTPGHPYYNSPLHF. CDR3 coding DNA: TGTGCCAGCAGCACCCCGGGACACCCATACTATAATTCACCCCTCCACTTT.